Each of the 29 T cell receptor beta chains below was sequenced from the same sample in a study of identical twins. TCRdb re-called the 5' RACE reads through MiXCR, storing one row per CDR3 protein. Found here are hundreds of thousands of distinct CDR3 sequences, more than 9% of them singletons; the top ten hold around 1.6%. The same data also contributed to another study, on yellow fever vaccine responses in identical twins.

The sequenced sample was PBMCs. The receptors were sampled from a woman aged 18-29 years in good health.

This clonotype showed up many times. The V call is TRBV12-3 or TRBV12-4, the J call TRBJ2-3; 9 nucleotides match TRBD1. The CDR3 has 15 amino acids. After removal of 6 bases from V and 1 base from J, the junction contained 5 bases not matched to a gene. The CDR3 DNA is TGTGCCAGCAGGGACGGGACAGGGCGCACAGATACGCAGTATTTT. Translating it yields CASRDGTGRTDTQYF.

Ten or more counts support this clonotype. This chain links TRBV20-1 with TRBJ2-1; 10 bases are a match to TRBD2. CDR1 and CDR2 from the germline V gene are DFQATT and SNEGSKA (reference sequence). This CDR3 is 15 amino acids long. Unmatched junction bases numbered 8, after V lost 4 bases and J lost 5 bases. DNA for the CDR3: TGCAGTGCTATTTCCGGGACTAGCGCCGACAATGAGCAGTTCTTC. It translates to CSAISGTSADNEQFF.

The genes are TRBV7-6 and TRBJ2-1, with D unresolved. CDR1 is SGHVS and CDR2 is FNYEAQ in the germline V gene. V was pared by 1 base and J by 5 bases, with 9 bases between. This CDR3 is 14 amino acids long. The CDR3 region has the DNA TGTGCCAGCAGCTTAGTGGGCAGGAACAATGAGCAGTTCTTC. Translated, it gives CASSLVGRNNEQFF.

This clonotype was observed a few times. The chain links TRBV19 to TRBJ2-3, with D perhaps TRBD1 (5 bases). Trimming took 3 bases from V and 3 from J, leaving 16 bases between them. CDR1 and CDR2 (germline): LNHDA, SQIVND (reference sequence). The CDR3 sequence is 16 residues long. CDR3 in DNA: TGTGCCAGTAGTATCACCAGGGTTAAGTATACAGATACGCAGTATTTT. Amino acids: CASSITRVKYTDTQYF.

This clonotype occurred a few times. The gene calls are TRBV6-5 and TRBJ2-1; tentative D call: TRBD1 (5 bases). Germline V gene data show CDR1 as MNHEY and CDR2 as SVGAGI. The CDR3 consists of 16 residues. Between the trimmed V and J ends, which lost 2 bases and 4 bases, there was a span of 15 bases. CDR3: CASSYTDPRTYNEQFF. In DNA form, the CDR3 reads TGTGCCAGCAGTTACACAGACCCCCGGACATACAATGAGCAGTTCTTC.

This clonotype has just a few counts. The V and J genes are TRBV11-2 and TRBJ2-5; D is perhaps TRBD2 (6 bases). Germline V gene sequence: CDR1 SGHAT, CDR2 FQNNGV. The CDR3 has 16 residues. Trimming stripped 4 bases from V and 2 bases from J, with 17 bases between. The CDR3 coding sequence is TGTGCCAGCAGCTCCTACCTGGCGGGGAATCAAGAGACCCAGTACTTC. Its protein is CASSSYLAGNQETQYF.

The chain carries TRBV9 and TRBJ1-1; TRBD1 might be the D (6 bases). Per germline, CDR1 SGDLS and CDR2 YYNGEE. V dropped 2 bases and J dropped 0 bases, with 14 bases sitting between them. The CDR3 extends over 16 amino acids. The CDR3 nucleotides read TGTGCCAGCAGCGTGACCGTGGGACAACTGAACACTGAAGCTTTCTTT. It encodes CASSVTVGQLNTEAFF.

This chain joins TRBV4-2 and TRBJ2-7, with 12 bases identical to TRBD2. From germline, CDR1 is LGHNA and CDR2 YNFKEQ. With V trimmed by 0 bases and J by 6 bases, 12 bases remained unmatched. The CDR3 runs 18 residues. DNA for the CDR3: TGTGCCAGCAGCCAAGAGAGCCGACTAGCGGGAGAAGTACGCGAGCAGTACTTC. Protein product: CASSQESRLAGEVREQYF.

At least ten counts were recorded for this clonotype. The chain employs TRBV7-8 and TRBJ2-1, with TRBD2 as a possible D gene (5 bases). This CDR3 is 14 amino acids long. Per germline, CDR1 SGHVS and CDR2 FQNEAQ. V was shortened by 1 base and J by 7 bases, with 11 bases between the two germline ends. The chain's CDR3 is CASSLGRISNEQFF. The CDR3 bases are TGTGCCAGCAGCTTAGGGAGGATTTCGAATGAGCAGTTCTTC.

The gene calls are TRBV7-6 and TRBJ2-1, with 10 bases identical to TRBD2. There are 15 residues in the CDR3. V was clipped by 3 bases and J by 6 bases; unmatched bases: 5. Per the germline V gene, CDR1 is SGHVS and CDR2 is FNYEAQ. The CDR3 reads CASSLGPSGGNEQFF. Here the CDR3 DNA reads TGTGCCAGCAGCTTGGGGCCTAGCGGGGGCAATGAGCAGTTCTTC.

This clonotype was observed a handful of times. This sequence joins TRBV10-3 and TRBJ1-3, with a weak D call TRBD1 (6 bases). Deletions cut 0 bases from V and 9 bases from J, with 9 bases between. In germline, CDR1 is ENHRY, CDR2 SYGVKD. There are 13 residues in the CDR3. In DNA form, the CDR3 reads TGTGCCATCAGTGAGTCGGAGGGGGTCACCATATATTTT. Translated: CAISESEGVTIYF.

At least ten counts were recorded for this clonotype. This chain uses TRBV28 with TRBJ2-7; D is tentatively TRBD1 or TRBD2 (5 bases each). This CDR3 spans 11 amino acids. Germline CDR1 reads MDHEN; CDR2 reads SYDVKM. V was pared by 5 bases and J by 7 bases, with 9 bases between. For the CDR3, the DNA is TGTGCCAGCAGTGGGGGACGAGAGCAGTACGTC. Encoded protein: CASSGGREQYV.

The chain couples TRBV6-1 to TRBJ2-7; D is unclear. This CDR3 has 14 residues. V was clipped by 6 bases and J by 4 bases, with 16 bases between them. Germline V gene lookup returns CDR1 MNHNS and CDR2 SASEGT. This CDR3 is CASSLPGVSYEQYV. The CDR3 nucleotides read TGTGCCAGCAGCCTCCCTGGGGTGTCGTACGAGCAGTACGTC.

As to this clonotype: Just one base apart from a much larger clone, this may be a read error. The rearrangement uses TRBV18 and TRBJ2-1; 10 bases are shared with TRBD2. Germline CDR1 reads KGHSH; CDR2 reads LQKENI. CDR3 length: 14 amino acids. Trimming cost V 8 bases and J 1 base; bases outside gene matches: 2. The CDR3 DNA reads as TGTGCCAGCATGACTAGCGGGTCCTACAATGAGCAGTTCTTC. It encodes CASMTSGSYNEQFF.

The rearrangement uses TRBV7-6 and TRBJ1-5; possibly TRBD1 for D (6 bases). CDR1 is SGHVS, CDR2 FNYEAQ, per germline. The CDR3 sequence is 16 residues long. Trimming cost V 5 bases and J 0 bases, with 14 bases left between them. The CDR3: CASSLVKGGSNQPQHF. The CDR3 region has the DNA TGTGCCAGCAGCCTGGTCAAGGGGGGTAGCAATCAGCCCCAGCATTTT. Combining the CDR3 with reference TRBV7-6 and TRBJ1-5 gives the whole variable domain GAGVSQSPRYKVTKRGQDVALRCDPISGHVSLYWYRQALGQGPEFLTYFNYEAQQDKSGLPNDRFSAERPEGSISTLTIQRTEQRDSAMYRCASSLVKGGSNQPQHFGDGTRLSIL.

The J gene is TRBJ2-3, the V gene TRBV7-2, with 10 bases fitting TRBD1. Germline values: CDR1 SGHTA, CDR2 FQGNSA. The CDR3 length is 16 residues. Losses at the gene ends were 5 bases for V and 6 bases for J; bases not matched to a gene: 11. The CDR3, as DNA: TGTGCCAGCAGCAAAACGGGACAGGGGTCAACGGATACGCAGTATTTT. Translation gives CASSKTGQGSTDTQYF.

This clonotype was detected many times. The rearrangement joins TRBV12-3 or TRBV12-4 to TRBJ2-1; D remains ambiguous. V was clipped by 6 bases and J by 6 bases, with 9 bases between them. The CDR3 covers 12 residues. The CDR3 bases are TGTGCCAGCAGCCCCACCGCCAATGAGCAGTTCTTC. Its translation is CASSPTANEQFF.

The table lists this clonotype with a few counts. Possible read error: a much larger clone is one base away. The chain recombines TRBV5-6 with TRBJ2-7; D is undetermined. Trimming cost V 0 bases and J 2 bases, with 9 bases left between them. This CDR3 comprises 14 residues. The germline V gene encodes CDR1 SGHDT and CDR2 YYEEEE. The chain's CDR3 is CASSLVAATYEQYF. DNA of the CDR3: TGTGCCAGCAGCTTGGTTGCAGCTACCTACGAGCAGTACTTC.

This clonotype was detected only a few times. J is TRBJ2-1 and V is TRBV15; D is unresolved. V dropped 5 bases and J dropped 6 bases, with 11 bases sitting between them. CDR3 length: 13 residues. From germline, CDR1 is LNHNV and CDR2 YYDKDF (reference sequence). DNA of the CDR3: TGTGCCACCAGCCCCCAGAGGAGCAATGAGCAGTTCTTC. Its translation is CATSPQRSNEQFF. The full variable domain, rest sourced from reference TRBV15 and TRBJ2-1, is DAMVIQNPRYQVTQFGKPVTLSCSQTLNHNVMYWYQQKSSQAPKLLFHYYDKDFNNEADTPDNFQSRRPNTSFCFLDIRSPGLGDTAMYLCATSPQRSNEQFFGPGTRLTVL.

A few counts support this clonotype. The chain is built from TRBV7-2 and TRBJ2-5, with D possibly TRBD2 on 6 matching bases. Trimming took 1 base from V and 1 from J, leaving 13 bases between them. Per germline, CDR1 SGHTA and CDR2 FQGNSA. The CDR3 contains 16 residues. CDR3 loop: CASSLVLAGVQETQYF. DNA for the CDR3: TGTGCCAGCAGCTTAGTACTAGCCGGGGTCCAAGAGACCCAGTACTTC.

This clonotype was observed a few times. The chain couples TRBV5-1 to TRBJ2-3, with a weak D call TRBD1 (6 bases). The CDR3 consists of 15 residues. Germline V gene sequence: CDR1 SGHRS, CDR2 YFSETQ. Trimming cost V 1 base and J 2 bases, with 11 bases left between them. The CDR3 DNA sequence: TGCGCCAGCAGCTTGATCAGGGGATCCACAGATACGCAGTATTTT. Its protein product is CASSLIRGSTDTQYF. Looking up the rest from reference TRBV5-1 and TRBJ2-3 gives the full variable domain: KAGVTQTPRYLIKTRGQQVTLSCSPISGHRSVSWYQQTPGQGLQFLFEYFSETQRNKGNFPGRFSGRQFSNSRSEMNVSTLELGDSALYLCASSLIRGSTDTQYFGPGTRLTVL.

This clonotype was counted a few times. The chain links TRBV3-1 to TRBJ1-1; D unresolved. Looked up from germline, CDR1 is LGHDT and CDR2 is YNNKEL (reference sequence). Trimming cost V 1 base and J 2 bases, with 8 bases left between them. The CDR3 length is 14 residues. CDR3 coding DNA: TGTGCCAGCAGCCAAGGAGTTTACAACACTGAAGCTTTCTTT. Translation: CASSQGVYNTEAFF.

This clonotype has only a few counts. The CDR3 DNA reads as TGTGCCAGCAGGACAGGGGTACCCTCCTACGAGCAGTACGTC. Amino acid sequence: CASRTGVPSYEQYV. This chain connects TRBV21-1 to TRBJ2-7; TRBD1, the D gene given by the table, was not confirmed from the DNA. TRBV21-1 is annotated as a pseudogene. This CDR3 has 14 amino acids.

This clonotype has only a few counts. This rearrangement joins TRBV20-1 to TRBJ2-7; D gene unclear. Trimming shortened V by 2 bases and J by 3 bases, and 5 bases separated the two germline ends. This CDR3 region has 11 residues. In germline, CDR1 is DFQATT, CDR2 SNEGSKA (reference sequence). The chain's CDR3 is CSARLSYEQYF. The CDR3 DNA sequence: TGCAGTGCTAGACTCAGCTACGAGCAGTACTTC.

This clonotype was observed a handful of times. The CDR3 DNA is TGCGCCAGCAGCTTCCAGGGACCGAGCTCTGGAAACACCATATATTTT. It is translated as CASSFQGPSSGNTIYF. The V call is TRBV5-1, the J call TRBJ1-3; D is perhaps TRBD1 (5 bases). Germline V gene lookup returns CDR1 SGHRS and CDR2 YFSETQ. The V end lost 2 bases, the J end lost 0 bases, and 12 bases lay between the germline ends. There are 16 residues in the CDR3.

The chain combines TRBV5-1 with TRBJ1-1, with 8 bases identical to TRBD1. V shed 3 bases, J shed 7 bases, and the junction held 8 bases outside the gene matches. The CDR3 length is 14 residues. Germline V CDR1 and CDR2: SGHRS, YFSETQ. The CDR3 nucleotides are TGCGCCAGCAGCTACGGACAGGGAGTTAGTGAAGCTTTCTTT. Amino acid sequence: CASSYGQGVSEAFF.

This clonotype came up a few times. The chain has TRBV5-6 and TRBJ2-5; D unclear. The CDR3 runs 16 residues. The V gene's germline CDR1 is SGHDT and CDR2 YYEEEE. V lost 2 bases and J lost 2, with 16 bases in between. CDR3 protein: CASSFIGYALQETQYF. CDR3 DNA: TGTGCCAGCAGCTTTATTGGATACGCTCTGCAAGAGACCCAGTACTTC. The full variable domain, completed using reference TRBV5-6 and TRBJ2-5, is DAGVTQSPTHLIKTRGQQVTLRCSPKSGHDTVSWYQQALGQGPQFIFQYYEEEERQRGNFPDRFSGHQFPNYSSELNVNALLLGDSALYLCASSFIGYALQETQYFGPGTRLLVL.

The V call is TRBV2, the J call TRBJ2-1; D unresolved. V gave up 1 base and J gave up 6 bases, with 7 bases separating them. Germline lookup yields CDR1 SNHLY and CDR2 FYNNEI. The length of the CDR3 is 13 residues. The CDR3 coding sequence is TGTGCCAGCAGTGAAGATCAGGTCAATGAGCAGTTCTTC. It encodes CASSEDQVNEQFF.

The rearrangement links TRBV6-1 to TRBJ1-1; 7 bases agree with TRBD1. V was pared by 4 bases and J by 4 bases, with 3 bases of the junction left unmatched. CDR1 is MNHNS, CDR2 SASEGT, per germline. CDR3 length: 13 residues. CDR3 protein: CASSVKGATEAFF. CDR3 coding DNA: TGTGCCAGCAGTGTCAAGGGGGCCACTGAAGCTTTCTTT.